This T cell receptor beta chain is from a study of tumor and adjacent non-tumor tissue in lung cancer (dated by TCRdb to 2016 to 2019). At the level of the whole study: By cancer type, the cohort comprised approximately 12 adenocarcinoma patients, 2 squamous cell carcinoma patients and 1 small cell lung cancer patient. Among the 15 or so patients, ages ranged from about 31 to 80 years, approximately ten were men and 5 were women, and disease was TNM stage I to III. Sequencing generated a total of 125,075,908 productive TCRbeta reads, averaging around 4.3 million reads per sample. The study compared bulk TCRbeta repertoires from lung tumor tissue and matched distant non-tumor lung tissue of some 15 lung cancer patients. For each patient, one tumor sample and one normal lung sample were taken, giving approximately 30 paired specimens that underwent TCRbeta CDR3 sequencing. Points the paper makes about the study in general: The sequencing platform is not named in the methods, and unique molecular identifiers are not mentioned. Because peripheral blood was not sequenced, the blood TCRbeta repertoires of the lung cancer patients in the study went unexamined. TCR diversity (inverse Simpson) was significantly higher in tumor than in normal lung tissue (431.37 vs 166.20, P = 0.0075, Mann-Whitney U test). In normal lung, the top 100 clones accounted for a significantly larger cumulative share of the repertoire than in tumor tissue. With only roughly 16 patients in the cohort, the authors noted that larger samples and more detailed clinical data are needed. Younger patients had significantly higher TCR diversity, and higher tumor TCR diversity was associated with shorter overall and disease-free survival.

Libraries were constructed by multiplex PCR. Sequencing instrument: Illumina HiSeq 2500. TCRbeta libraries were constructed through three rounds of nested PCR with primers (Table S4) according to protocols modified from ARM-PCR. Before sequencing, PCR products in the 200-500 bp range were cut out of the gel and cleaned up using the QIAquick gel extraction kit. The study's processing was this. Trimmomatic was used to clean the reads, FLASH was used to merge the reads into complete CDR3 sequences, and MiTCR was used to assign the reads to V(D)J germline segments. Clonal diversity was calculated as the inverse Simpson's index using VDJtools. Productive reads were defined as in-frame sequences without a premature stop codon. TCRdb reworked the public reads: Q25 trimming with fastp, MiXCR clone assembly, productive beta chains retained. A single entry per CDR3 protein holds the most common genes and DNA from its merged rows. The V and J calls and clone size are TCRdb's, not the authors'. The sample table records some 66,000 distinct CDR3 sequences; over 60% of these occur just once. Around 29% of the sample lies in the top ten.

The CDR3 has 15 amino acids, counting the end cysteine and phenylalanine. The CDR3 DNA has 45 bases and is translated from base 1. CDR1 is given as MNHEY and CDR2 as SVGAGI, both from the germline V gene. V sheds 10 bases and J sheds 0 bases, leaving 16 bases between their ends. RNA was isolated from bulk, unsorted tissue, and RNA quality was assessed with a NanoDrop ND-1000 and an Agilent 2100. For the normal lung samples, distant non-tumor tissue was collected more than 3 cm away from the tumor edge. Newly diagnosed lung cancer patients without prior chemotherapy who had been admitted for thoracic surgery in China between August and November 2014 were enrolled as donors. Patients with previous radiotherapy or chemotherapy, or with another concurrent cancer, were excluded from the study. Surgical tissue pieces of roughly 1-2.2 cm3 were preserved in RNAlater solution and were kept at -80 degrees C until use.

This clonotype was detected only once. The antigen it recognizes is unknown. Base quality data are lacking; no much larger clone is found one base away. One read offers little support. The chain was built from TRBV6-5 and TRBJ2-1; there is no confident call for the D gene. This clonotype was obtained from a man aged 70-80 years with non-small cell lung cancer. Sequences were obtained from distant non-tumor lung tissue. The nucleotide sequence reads TGTGCCAACGGCCGTGACGGAAGCTCCTACAATGAGCAGTTCTTC. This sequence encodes CANGRDGSSYNEQFF.